The entry below describes one T cell receptor (beta chain). Time point noted: persistent/refractory GD, antithyroid drugs over 5 years with positive TRAb. Scientists built the TCR library using RNA that was extracted from PBMCs. V was trimmed by 2 bases and J by 10 bases, leaving 9 bases between them. Per germline, CDR1 MDHEN and CDR2 SYDVKM. The CDR3 loop spans 13 amino acids. These data are taken from a study of regulatory T cells in long-lasting Graves disease. Building of the TCR beta libraries involved iRepertoire HTBI primers and Arm-PCR of CDR3 regions. TCRdb analysed the multiplex PCR reads with MiXCR anew, one entry per CDR3 protein. Of roughly 400,000 distinct CDR3 sequences listed, around 20% were seen once; the top ten hold roughly 20%.

The gene calls are TRBV28 and TRBJ1-6; weak D call: TRBD1 (5 bases). The origin of this receptor is a female donor with Graves disease. The sequencing used peripheral blood mononuclear cells (PBMCs), collected when the disease was refractory, from a patient treated with antithyroid drugs. The CDR3 DNA reads as TGTGCCAGCAGTTTAACAGGAGAATCACCCCTCCACTTT. Protein: CASSLTGESPLHF. The whole variable domain, filled in from reference TRBV28 and TRBJ1-6, reads DVKVTQSSRYLVKRTGEKVFLECVQDMDHENMFWYRQDPGLGLRLIYFSYDVKMKEKGDIPEGYSVSREKKERFSLILESASTNQTSMYLCASSLTGESPLHFGNGTRLTVT.